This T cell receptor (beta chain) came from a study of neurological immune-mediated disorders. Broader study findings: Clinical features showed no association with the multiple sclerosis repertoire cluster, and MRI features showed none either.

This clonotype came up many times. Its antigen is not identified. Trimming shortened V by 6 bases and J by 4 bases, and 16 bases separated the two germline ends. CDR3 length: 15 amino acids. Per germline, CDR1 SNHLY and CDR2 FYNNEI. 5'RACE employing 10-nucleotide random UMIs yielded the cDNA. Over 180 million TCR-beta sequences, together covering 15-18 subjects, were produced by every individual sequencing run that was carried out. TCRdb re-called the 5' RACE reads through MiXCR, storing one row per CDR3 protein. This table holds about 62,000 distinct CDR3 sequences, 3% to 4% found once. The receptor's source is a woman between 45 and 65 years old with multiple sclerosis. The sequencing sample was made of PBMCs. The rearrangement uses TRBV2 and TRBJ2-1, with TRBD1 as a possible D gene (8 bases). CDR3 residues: CASRDGQGGYNEQFF. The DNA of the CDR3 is TGTGCCAGCAGAGACGGACAGGGAGGGTACAATGAGCAGTTCTTC. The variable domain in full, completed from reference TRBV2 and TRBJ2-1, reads EPEVTQTPSHQVTQMGQEVILRCVPISNHLYFYWYRQILGQKVEFLVSFYNNEISEKSEIFDDQFSVERPDGSNFTLKIRSTKLEDSAMYFCASRDGQGGYNEQFFGPGTRLTVL.